Below, 10 T cell receptor beta chains from the same sample are listed, as sequenced in a study of CD8+CD57+ T cells in acquired aplastic anemia. Profiling of TCR beta VDJ combinations and CDR3 sequences used genomic DNA as template. One entry per CDR3 protein results from TCRdb running MiXCR on the reads. The table includes about 150,000 distinct CDR3 sequences, approximately 52% detected once. Patients chosen for sequencing had shown CD8+CD57+ cell expansion by flow cytometry. Sequencing used sorted CD4+, CD8+, or CD8+CD57+ T cells (not recorded which) from PBMCs. These receptors all stem from a human donor with aplastic anemia.

The V gene is TRBV2, the J gene TRBJ1-6; D is perhaps TRBD1 (5 bases). Trimming shortened V by 8 bases and J by 7 bases, and 15 bases separated the two germline ends. Germline V gene data show CDR1 as SNHLY and CDR2 as FYNNEI. The CDR3 spans 14 residues. For the CDR3, the DNA is TGTGCCAGCTCCGGGACGAAGGTCAATTCACCCCTCCACTTT. This gives the protein CASSGTKVNSPLHF.

This clonotype was recorded many times. The rearrangement joins TRBV20-1 to TRBJ1-1; D is ambiguous. CDR1 is DFQATT, CDR2 SNEGSKA, per germline (reference sequence). The CDR3 is 12 amino acids. V shed 3 bases and J shed 8 bases, with 13 bases lying between them. The CDR3 coding sequence is TGCAGTGCTAGTCCGGGAGACCTCGAAGCTTTCTTT. This gives the protein CSASPGDLEAFF.

The sample holds a few counts of this clonotype. The chain employs TRBV29-1 and TRBJ2-7; D remains ambiguous. V dropped 1 base and J dropped 7 bases, with 17 bases sitting between them. The CDR3 contains 14 residues. Germline-derived CDR1 and CDR2 are SQVTM and ANQGSEA. The CDR3 is CSVEGVSLGREQYF. The CDR3 nucleotides are TGCAGCGTTGAAGGGGTCAGCCTGGGAAGGGAGCAGTACTTC.

This clonotype was seen repeatedly, ten times or more. The chain joins TRBV7-2 to TRBJ2-1, with D perhaps TRBD1 or TRBD2 (5 bases each). Germline CDR1 reads SGHTA; CDR2 reads FQGNSA. The CDR3 has 15 residues. Trimming left V 5 bases short and J 5 bases short, with 16 bases between. The chain's CDR3 is CASSPKSRGDNEQFF. The CDR3 nucleotides are TGTGCCAGCAGCCCCAAGAGCCGGGGCGACAATGAGCAGTTCTTC.

As to this clonotype: One base away lies a much larger clone, so this may be a sequencing read error. The CDR3 carries no conserved terminal phenylalanine or tryptophan, so it likely arises from a read error. The CDR3 spells CASSPTSGTGTYNEQFS. The CDR3 nucleotides read TGTGCCAGCAGCCCCACCTCGGGGACAGGGACCTACAATGAGCAGTTCTCC. The chain is built from TRBV7-9 and TRBJ2-1; 9 nucleotides match TRBD1. V shed 5 bases, J shed 2 bases, and the junction held 10 bases outside the gene matches. The CDR3 sequence is 17 residues long. Germline CDR1 is SEHNR and CDR2 is FQNEAQ (reference sequence).

This clonotype was detected only a few times. The chain combines TRBV6-4 with TRBJ2-3; 13 bases fit TRBD2. With V trimmed by 0 bases and J by 6 bases, 3 bases remained unmatched. Germline CDR1 MRHNA, CDR2 SNTAGT. The CDR3 runs to 16 residues. The CDR3 region has the DNA TGTGCCAGCAGTGACTCGACTAGCGGGGGGTTGGATACGCAGTATTTT. Protein: CASSDSTSGGLDTQYF.

The V call is TRBV7-9, the J call TRBJ2-1, with 14 bases fitting TRBD2. J lost 3 bases, V lost 5 bases, and 6 bases had no gene match. In germline, CDR1 is SEHNR, CDR2 FQNEAQ (reference sequence). The CDR3 has 17 amino acids. The CDR3 DNA reads as TGTGCCAGCAGCCCCCGGACTAGCGGGGGGCTCTACAATGAGCAGTTCTTC. Translating it yields CASSPRTSGGLYNEQFF.

J is TRBJ1-4 and V is TRBV7-6; no reliable D call. The CDR3 covers 15 residues. CDR1 is SGHVS and CDR2 is FNYEAQ in the germline V gene. Trimming took 5 bases from V and 8 from J, leaving 18 bases between them. CDR3 in DNA: TGTGCCAGCAGCATGAGGACGGTCACGGGAGAAAAACTGTTTTTT. The encoded protein is CASSMRTVTGEKLFF.

This clonotype was picked up a small number of times. The chain combines TRBV3-1 with TRBJ2-1; TRBD2 matches at 7 bases. The CDR3 loop spans 17 amino acids. With V trimmed by 4 bases and J by 6 bases, 15 bases remained unmatched. Looked up from germline, CDR1 is LGHDT and CDR2 is YNNKEL (reference sequence). This CDR3 is CASSPGLGREGSNEQFF. As DNA, the CDR3 is TGTGCCAGCAGCCCTGGATTGGGCAGGGAGGGTAGCAATGAGCAGTTCTTC.

This clonotype appeared a few times. The gene calls are TRBV10-3 and TRBJ1-1; D gene uncertain. This CDR3 comprises 13 residues. Germline CDR1 reads ENHRY; CDR2 reads SYGVKD. V was shortened by 3 bases and J by 4 bases, with 9 bases between the two germline ends. The CDR3, as DNA: TGTGCCATCAGTGACCTTGATCTCACTGAAGCTTTCTTT. Encoded protein: CAISDLDLTEAFF.